This note documents a single T cell receptor (beta chain) sequence. Its antigen is undetermined. The sample originates from a study of vaccination and CD4 T cells after COVID-19. Treatment of the sample: roughly ten-day PBMC culture with coronavirus spike peptide pools or control peptides (ViraFEST assay). Oncomine TCR Beta short-read sequencing was applied to DNA from cultured CD4+ T cells. TCRdb used MiXCR to reprocess the PCR reads, holding one entry per CDR3 protein. The sample records 8,800 or so distinct CDR3 sequences, roughly a third being singletons. The V gene's germline CDR1 is KGHDR and CDR2 SFDVKD. With V trimmed by 9 bases and J by 2 bases, 5 bases remained unmatched. The CDR3 is 13 residues long.

Sequenced sample: cultured CD4+ T cells from blood. The TCR originated in a human donor with COVID-19. The gene calls are TRBV24-1 and TRBJ2-5, with 7 positions matching TRBD2. The CDR3 here is CATGERGQETQYF. The CDR3 bases are TGTGCCACCGGGGAGCGGGGTCAAGAGACCCAGTACTTC.